This T cell receptor (beta chain) emerged from a study of cytomegalovirus exposure and HLA in healthy donors. About this clone itself: Its antigen is as yet unknown.

General observations from the study: Investigators reported 150 to 200 TCR beta chains as tied to cytomegalovirus. Later analysis revealed greater clonal expansion in HLA-associated TCR beta chains than in equally common others.

With 60 Vbeta and 13 Jbeta primers, the PCR was carried out. Clones were sequenced by immunoSEQ multiplex PCR, and TCRdb holds only the in-frame ones, with some missing. The table records 150,000 to 200,000 clones, nearly 80% of them present only once. Sequenced sample: PBMCs. The clonotype originates from a man aged 45-65 years in good health and CMV-seropositive.

CDR3 nucleotide sequence: TGTGCCAGCAGTCGGACTATCCAAGAGACCCAGTACTTC. Translating it yields CASSRTIQETQYF. This rearrangement joins TRBV6-1 to TRBJ2-5; D might be TRBD2 (6 bases). Germline V CDR1 and CDR2: MNHNS, SASEGT. The germline V and J ends were trimmed by 5 bases and 1 base, with 8 bases remaining between them. This CDR3 has 13 amino acids.